This TCR beta chain was recovered during a study of Graves' ophthalmopathy and Graves' hyperthyroidism. General observations from the study: Separation of ophthalmopathy from stable hyperthyroidism was achieved by a 13-signature model, at 85% to 90% sensitivity and approximately 84% specificity. The authors also found most expanded thyroid clonotypes above 0.001 frequency in blood.

Trimming took 7 bases from V and 1 from J, leaving 4 bases between them. Per the germline V gene, CDR1 is DFQATT and CDR2 is SNEGSKA (reference sequence). CDR3 length equals 11 residues. Points on this clonotype: Its target is not known.

Other autoimmune diseases, uncontrolled infections, pregnancy or lactation excluded patients from enrollment. The PBMC fraction was derived from 9 to 10 ml of fresh peripheral blood. Investigators amplified TCR beta CDR3 regions from RNA transcripts. In the first round, RT-PCR was carried out with HTBI primers, and a multiplex PCR formed the second round. TCRdb used MiXCR to reprocess the multiplex PCR reads, holding one entry per CDR3 protein. The sample yields about 500,000 distinct CDR3 sequences, 14% seen once. The sequence came from a woman aged 25-40 years with Graves' ophthalmopathy. V is TRBV20-1 and J is TRBJ2-2, with D uncertain. Sequenced material: blood. The CDR3, as DNA: TGCAGTGGAATGAACACCGGGGAGCTGTTTTTT. This sequence encodes CSGMNTGELFF.